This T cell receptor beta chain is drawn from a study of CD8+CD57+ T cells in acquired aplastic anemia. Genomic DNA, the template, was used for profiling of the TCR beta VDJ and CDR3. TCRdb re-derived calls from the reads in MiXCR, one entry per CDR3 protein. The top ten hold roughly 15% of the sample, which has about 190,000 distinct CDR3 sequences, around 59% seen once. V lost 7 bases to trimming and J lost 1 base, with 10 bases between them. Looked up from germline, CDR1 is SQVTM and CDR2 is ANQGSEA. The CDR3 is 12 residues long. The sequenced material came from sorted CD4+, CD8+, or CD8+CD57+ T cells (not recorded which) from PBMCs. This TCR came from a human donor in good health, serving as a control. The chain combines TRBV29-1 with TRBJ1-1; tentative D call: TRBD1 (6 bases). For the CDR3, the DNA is TGCAGCGCCGTGGGACAGAACACTGAAGCTTTCTTT. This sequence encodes CSAVGQNTEAFF. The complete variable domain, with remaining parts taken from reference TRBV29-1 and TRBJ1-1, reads SAVISQKPSRDICQRGTSLTIQCQVDSQVTMMFWYRQQPGQSLTLIATANQGSEATYESGFVIDKFPISRPNLTFSTLTVSNMSPEDSSIYLCSAVGQNTEAFFGQGTRLTVV.